Here is one TCR beta chain with its context. The sample belongs to a study of OX40 agonist ivuxolimab in advanced cancers. Study context: Ivuxolimab, an agonist antibody against OX40 (CD134), was given to patients. One hepatocellular carcinoma and a couple of cutaneous melanoma patients partially responded.

Sequencing was performed with immunoSEQ multiplex PCR; in TCRdb, only in-frame clones are kept and a portion is missing. The data show tens of thousands of clones, around nine tenths seen once. Trimming cost V 7 bases and J 5 bases, with 11 bases left between them. Germline V gene sequence: CDR1 DFQATT, CDR2 SNEGSKA (reference sequence). The CDR3 covers 11 residues. This TCR derives from an adult with an advanced solid tumor such as melanoma, head and neck, liver or kidney cancer. The sample was CD4+ or CD8+ T cells sorted from blood, taken in a trial of the OX40 agonist ivuxolimab. This chain links TRBV20-1 with TRBJ2-5; possible D gene TRBD2, 5 bases. The DNA for the CDR3 is TGCAGTGTCCGCGGGTTGGAGACCCAGTACTTC. As protein: CSVRGLETQYF.